Listed below are T cell receptor beta chains from one sample, sequenced in a study of a mutant IDH1 vaccine in newly diagnosed glioma. Which antigens these TCRs recognize remains unknown. This table comes from immunoSEQ multiplex PCR, and its TCRdb copy is limited to in-frame clones, with some not included. The sample contains under 45,000 clones, 70% to 85% of which appear only once. The starting material was PBMCs, obtained from a glioma patient whose treatment included an IDH1 peptide vaccine. The receptors derive from a woman under 30 with glioma. Some clones in this sample may be carry-over from other donors' samples. Both conserved end residues are trimmed from each CDR3. Each record gives: V gene, CDR3 protein.

V gene: TRBV6-5
CDR3 protein: ASGNSGGSSYEQY

V gene: TRBV5-4
CDR3 protein: ASRDGGSGANVLT

V gene: TRBV9
CDR3 protein: ASSVEGSVWSYEQY

V gene: TRBV6-5
CDR3 protein: ASKDLTVYEQF

V gene: TRBV7-2
CDR3 protein: ASSPAGSRANTGELF

V gene: TRBV2
CDR3 protein: ASFARANYGYT

V gene: TRBV6-6
CDR3 protein: ASSPPSTDTQY

V gene: TRBV30
CDR3 protein: AWSRDRPYGYT

V gene: TRBV10-3
CDR3 protein: AISASVRQETQY

V gene: TRBV19
CDR3 protein: ASSSNRGANYGYT

V gene: TRBV2
CDR3 protein: ASSADSSNQPQH

V gene: TRBV25-1
CDR3 protein: ASSTLYGYT

V gene: TRBV18
CDR3 protein: ASSPSGGNYGYT

V gene: TRBV19
CDR3 protein: ASRRQGTNYGYT

V gene: TRBV19
CDR3 protein: ASSLAFRVSGYT

V gene: TRBV10-3
CDR3 protein: AITEGPRTEAF

V gene: TRBV4-3
CDR3 protein: ASSQDAGGGYGYT

V gene: TRBV6-1
CDR3 protein: ASSEAPSGQGPYEQY

V gene: TRBV9
CDR3 protein: ASSPQGLALGNEQF

V gene: TRBV13
CDR3 protein: ASSRKEYEQY

V gene: TRBV13
CDR3 protein: ASSLGPNTEAF

V gene: TRBV29-1
CDR3 protein: SGQVTGGAGELF

V gene: TRBV27
CDR3 protein: ASSLGRAYEQY

V gene: TRBV2
CDR3 protein: ASILGSKGAF

V gene: TRBV7-2
CDR3 protein: ASSLRGGINSPLH

V gene: TRBV9
CDR3 protein: ASSVGPQVTLNTEAF

V gene: TRBV5-5
CDR3 protein: ASSLIAARGTGELF

V gene: TRBV29-1
CDR3 protein: SVVPGAYETQY

V gene: TRBV9
CDR3 protein: ASSVGDDSSYEQY

V gene: TRBV6-4
CDR3 protein: ASSPDRGASYGYT

V gene: TRBV5-6
CDR3 protein: ASSLKLATSGNTIY

V gene: TRBV11-2
CDR3 protein: ASSLGPTIY

V gene: TRBV29-1
CDR3 protein: SVEGGIGGSSGNTIY

V gene: TRBV4-3
CDR3 protein: ASSRGVGGDEKLF

V gene: TRBV2
CDR3 protein: ASSERGSFSYEQY

V gene: TRBV21-1
CDR3 protein: ASSPTSGRREQY

V gene: TRBV6-1
CDR3 protein: ASIDRTYEQY

V gene: TRBV7-2
CDR3 protein: ASSLYPYQPQH

V gene: TRBV4-1
CDR3 protein: ASSQGEGGSEKLF

V gene: TRBV7-8
CDR3 protein: ASSLVPGGPQNTQY

V gene: TRBV9
CDR3 protein: ASSVGGMAYEQY

V gene: TRBV2
CDR3 protein: ASRGPALQGNTEAF

V gene: TRBV7-6
CDR3 protein: ASSRKQVRSNQPQH